The source of this T cell receptor (beta chain) is a study of early T cells in non-severe SARS-CoV-2 infection. Findings and limits, study-wide: Matching against VDJdb likely underestimated virus-specific expansions, favoring anti-spike CD8.

There are many counts of this clonotype. Its specificity is not known. Unique molecular identifiers were affixed to single, distinct cDNA molecules. Via MiXCR, TCRdb re-called the 5' RACE reads, giving one row per CDR3 protein. The table has tens of thousands of distinct CDR3 sequences, under 7.5% seen once. Trimming took 4 bases from V and 0 from J, leaving 7 bases between them. The CDR3 totals 14 residues. Germline CDR1 SGHAT, CDR2 FQNNGV. The receptor was derived from an adult who was a healthcare worker with PCR-confirmed SARS-CoV-2 infection or an uninfected control (not recorded which). This rearrangement joins TRBV11-2 to TRBJ1-3; no clear D. The source material was whole blood. CDR3 bases: TGTGCCAGCAGCTCGCAGAGCTCTGGAAACACCATATATTTT. Translation: CASSSQSSGNTIYF.